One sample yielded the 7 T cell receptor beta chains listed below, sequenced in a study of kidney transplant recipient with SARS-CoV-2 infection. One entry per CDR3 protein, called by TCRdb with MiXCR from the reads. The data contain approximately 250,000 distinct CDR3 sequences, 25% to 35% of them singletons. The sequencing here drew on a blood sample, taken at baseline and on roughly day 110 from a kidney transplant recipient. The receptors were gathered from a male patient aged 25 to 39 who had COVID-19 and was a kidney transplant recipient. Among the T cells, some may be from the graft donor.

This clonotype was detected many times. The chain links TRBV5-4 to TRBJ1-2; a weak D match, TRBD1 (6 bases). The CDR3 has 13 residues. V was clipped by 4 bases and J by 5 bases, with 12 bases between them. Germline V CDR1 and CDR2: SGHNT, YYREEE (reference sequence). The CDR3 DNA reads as TGTGCCAGCAGCCCGCCGGACAGTTATGGCTACACCTTC. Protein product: CASSPPDSYGYTF.

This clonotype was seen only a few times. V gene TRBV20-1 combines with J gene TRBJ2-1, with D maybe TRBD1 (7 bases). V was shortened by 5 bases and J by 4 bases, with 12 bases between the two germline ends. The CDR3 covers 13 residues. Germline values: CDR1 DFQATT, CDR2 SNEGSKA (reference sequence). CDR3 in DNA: TGCAGTGCTGCGGGACAGAAGTACAATGAGCAGTTCTTC. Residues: CSAAGQKYNEQFF.

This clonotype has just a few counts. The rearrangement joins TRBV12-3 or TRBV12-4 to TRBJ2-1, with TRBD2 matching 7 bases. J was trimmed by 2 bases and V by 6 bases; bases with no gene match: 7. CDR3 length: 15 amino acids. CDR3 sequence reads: CASRESSGPYNEQFF. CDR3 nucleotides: TGTGCCAGCAGGGAATCTAGCGGTCCCTACAATGAGCAGTTCTTC.

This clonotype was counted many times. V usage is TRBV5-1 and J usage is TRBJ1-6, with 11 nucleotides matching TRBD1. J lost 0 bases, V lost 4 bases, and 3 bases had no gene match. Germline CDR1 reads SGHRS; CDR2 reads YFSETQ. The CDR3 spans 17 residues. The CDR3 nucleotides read TGCGCCAGCAGCCCTGGGACAGGGGGCTCCTATAATTCACCCCTCCACTTT. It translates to CASSPGTGGSYNSPLHF.

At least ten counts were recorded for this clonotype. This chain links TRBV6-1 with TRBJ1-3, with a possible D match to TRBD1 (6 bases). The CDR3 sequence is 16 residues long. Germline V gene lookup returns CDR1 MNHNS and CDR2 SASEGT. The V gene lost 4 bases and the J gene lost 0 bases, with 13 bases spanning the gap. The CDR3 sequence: CASSAWTATSGNTIYF. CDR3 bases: TGTGCCAGCAGTGCTTGGACAGCAACCTCTGGAAACACCATATATTTT.

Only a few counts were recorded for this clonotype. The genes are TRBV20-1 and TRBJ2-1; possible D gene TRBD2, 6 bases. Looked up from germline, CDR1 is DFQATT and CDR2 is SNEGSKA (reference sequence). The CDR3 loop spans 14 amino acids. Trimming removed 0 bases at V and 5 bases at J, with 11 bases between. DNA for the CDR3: TGCAGTGCTAGAGATGGCCAGCGGGACAATGAGCAGTTCTTC. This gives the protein CSARDGQRDNEQFF.

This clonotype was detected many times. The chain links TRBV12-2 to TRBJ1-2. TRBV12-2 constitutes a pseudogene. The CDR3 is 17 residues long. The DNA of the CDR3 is TGTGCAAGTCGCAGAGAGGTGACTCCACGAAAGACCTATGGCTACACCTTC. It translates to CASRREVTPRKTYGYTF.